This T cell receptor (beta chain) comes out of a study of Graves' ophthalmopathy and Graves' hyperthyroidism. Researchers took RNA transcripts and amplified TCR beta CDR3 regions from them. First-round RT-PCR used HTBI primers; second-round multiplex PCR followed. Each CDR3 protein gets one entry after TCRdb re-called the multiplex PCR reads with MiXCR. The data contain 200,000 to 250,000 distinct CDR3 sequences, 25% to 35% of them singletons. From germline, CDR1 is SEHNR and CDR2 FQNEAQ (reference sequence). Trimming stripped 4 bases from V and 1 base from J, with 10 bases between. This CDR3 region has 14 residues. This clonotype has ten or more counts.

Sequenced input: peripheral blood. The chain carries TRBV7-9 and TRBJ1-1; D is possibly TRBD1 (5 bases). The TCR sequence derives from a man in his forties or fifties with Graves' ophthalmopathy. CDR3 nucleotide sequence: TGTGCCAGCAGCTCCTGGGGGGGGAACACTGAAGCTTTCTTT. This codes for CASSSWGGNTEAFF.